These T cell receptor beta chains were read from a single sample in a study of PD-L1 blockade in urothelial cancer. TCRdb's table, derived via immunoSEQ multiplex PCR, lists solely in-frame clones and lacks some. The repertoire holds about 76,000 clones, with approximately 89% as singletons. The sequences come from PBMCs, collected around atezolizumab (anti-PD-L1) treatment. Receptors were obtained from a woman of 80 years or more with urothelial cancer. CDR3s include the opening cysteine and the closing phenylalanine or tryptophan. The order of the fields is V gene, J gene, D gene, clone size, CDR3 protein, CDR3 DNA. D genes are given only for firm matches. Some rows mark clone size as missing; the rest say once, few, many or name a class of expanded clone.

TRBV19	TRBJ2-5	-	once	CASSFSSGTRGGETQYF	TGTGCCAGTAGTTTTTCCTCCGGGACGAGGGGAGGAGAGACCCAGTACTTC
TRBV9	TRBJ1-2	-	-	CASSGRDGPNYGYTF	TGTGCCAGCAGCGGGCGGGACGGGCCGAACTATGGCTACACCTTC
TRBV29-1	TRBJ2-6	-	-	CSVGRLGALGANVLTF	TGCAGCGTTGGAAGGTTGGGGGCTCTGGGGGCCAACGTCCTGACTTTC
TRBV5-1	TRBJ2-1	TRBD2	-	CASSLGGRLAGDKDEQFF	TGCGCCAGCAGCTTAGGAGGCCGCCTAGCGGGAGATAAGGATGAGCAGTTCTTC
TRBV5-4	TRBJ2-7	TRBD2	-	CASSSRTSAYEQYF	TGTGCCAGCAGTTCGCGGACTAGCGCCTACGAGCAGTACTTC
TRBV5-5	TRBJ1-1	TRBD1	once	CASSSTGGSGTEAFF	TGTGCCAGCAGCTCTACAGGGGGCTCGGGTACTGAAGCTTTCTTT
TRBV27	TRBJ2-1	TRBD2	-	CASSPFIVAGGLGQFF	TGTGCCAGCAGTCCCTTTATAGTAGCGGGAGGCCTAGGGCAGTTCTTC
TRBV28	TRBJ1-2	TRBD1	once	CASSRQGAFVYGYTF	TGTGCCAGCAGCCGACAGGGGGCCTTCGTCTATGGCTACACCTTC
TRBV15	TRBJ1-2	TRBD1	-	CATSLPRQGGGYTF	TGTGCCACCAGCCTCCCCCGACAGGGGGGCGGCTACACCTTC
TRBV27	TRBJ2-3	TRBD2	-	CASSLLGEGTDTQYF	TGTGCCAGCAGTTTACTGGGGGAGGGTACAGATACGCAGTATTTT
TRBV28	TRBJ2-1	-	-	CASSYSVDEQFF	TGTGCCAGCAGTTACTCCGTCGATGAGCAGTTCTTC
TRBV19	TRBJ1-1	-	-	CASMAVNTEAFF	TGTGCCAGTATGGCGGTGAACACTGAAGCTTTCTTT